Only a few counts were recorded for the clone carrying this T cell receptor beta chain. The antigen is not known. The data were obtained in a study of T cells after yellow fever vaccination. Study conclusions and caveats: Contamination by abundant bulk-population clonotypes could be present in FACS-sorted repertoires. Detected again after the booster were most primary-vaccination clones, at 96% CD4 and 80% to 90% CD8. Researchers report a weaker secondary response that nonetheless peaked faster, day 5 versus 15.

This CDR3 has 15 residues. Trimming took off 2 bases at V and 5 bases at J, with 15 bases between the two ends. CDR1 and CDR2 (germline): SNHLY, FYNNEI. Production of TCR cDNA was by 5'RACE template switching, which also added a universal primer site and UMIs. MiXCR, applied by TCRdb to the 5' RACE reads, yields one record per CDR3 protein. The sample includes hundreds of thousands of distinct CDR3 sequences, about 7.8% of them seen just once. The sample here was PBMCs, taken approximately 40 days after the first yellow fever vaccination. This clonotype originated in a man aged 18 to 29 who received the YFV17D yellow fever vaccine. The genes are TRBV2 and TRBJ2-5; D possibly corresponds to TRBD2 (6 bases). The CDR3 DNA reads TGTGCCAGCAGTGAATGGAGGGGCAATGGGGAGACCCAGTACTTC. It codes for CASSEWRGNGETQYF. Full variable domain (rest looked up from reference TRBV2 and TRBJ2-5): EPEVTQTPSHQVTQMGQEVILRCVPISNHLYFYWYRQILGQKVEFLVSFYNNEISEKSEIFDDQFSVERPDGSNFTLKIRSTKLEDSAMYFCASSEWRGNGETQYFGPGTRLLVL.